The clone carrying this T cell receptor beta chain was observed at least ten times. What it binds is not known. This record comes from a study of regulatory T cells in long-lasting Graves disease. Study background: Under 3 months of antithyroid drugs had been taken by newly diagnosed Graves' patients. The study, taken as a whole, reports: Sampling was limited to peripheral blood rather than thyroid tissue. Persistent disease showed a preference for TRBV28, TRBJ1-2 and TRBJ2-5. Persistent Graves' patients showed a TCR diversity that was lower than that of newly diagnosed ones.

The CDR3 sequence is 15 residues long. Germline CDR1 and CDR2: SNHLY and FYNNEI. After removal of 8 bases from V and 2 bases from J, the junction contained 8 bases not matched to a gene. To make TCR beta libraries, researchers used iRepertoire HTBI primers and Arm-PCR of CDR3 regions. TCRdb processed the multiplex PCR reads anew with MiXCR; each CDR3 protein has one entry. The sample has about 240,000 distinct CDR3 sequences, 20% to 25% seen once. Time point described: newly diagnosed GD, antithyroid drugs for less than 3 months. PBMC-extracted RNA yielded the TCR library. The sequencing used peripheral blood mononuclear cells (PBMCs), collected at new diagnosis, from a patient treated with antithyroid drugs. The rearrangement uses TRBV2 and TRBJ1-5, with 8 bases that match TRBD1. The origin of this receptor is a female donor with Graves disease. The CDR3 here is CASSTRGLGNQPQHF. DNA for the CDR3: TGTGCCAGCTCGACCAGGGGGCTTGGCAATCAGCCCCAGCATTTT.